This TCR beta chain is from a study of blood T cells in healthy people across ages. The use of a sample-barcoded 5' primer and a J-beta primer mix characterized a second PCR of about 7 to 12 cycles. Each cDNA molecule received a tag from a template-switch adaptor that had 12 random nucleotides. TCRdb redid the calling of the 5' RACE reads with MiXCR, one entry per CDR3 protein. The data hold around 700,000 distinct CDR3 sequences, with 20% to 25% observed a single time. Study conclusions and caveats: The diversity estimates, figures obtained from one million T cells, were considered underestimates.

This clonotype showed up just a few times. Its cognate antigen is unknown. The sample was also reused in another study, on T cells of mothers and their children. That report adds: Each mother gave over 9.5 million TCR beta CDR3 reads; each child, several million. The output of TCR recombination is shaped by thymic selection similarly in related and unrelated pairs.

The TCR originated in a boy between 5 and 17 years old in good health. The specimen was blood.

This chain's CDR3 is CSARAGNKNTEAFF. The CDR3, as DNA: TGCAGTGCTAGAGCTGGAAACAAGAACACTGAAGCTTTCTTT. This chain uses TRBV20-1 with TRBJ1-1; D is uncertain. This CDR3 is built from 14 residues. Trimming pared 1 base from V and 1 base from J, leaving 10 bases between. CDR1 is DFQATT, CDR2 SNEGSKA, per germline (reference sequence).